A selection of T cell receptor beta chains follows, all from one sample in a study of a mutant IDH1 vaccine in newly diagnosed glioma. Their antigens are not known. The data were produced by immunoSEQ multiplex PCR, yet TCRdb's version contains in-frame clones alone and is incomplete. The sample has tens of thousands of clones, 74% seen once. The specimen was PBMCs, collected from a glioma patient whose treatment included an IDH1 peptide vaccine. These receptors were obtained from a man aged 50-60 years with glioma. Both conserved end residues are part of each CDR3. A D gene is named only where the DNA matches it firmly. Size tells how often a clone was seen (once, few, many) or the class of an expanded clone, and some rows leave it out.

abundance,d_gene,j_gene,v_gene,CDR3aa,CDR3nt
once,TRBD2,TRBJ2-7,TRBV30,CAWSVLAGGREQYF,TGTGCCTGGAGTGTACTAGCGGGGGGGCGGGAGCAGTACTTC
-,TRBD2,TRBJ2-5,TRBV18,CASSPLPSGGPETQYF,TGTGCCAGCTCACCCTTACCCAGCGGGGGGCCAGAGACCCAGTACTTC
-,-,TRBJ2-1,TRBV9,CASSEGGGYNEQFF,TGTGCCAGCAGCGAAGGGGGGGGCTACAATGAGCAGTTCTTC
-,-,TRBJ1-1,TRBV5-1,CASSSNLGVATEAFF,TGCGCCAGCAGCTCAAACTTGGGGGTTGCCACTGAAGCTTTCTTT
-,-,TRBJ2-2,TRBV27,CASAVGVNTGELFF,TGTGCCAGCGCAGTGGGGGTGAACACCGGGGAGCTGTTTTTT
-,-,TRBJ1-3,TRBV4-3,CASSQDRGNTIYF,TGCGCCAGCAGCCAAGACCGGGGAAACACCATATATTTT
few,-,TRBJ1-1,TRBV14,CASSPWDKLNTEAFF,TGTGCCAGCAGCCCATGGGACAAACTTAACACTGAAGCTTTCTTT
-,-,TRBJ1-6,TRBV2,CASSPENYNSPLHF,TGTGCCAGCAGTCCTGAGAACTATAATTCACCCCTCCACTTT
-,-,TRBJ1-1,TRBV5-6,CASSVPPHTEAFF,TGTGCCAGCAGCGTCCCCCCGCACACTGAAGCTTTCTTT
-,TRBD1,TRBJ2-7,TRBV19,CASSTASGQGASYEQYF,TGTGCCAGTAGTACGGCTTCGGGACAGGGGGCTTCCTACGAGCAGTACTTC
-,-,TRBJ2-7,TRBV7-2,CASSLDIYYEQYF,TGTGCCAGCAGCTTGGACATCTACTACGAGCAGTACTTC
once,TRBD1,TRBJ1-3,TRBV6-6,CASSYGQGGNTIYF,TGTGCCAGCAGTTACGGACAGGGAGGAAACACCATATATTTT
-,TRBD1,TRBJ1-3,TRBV28,CASYRTGAGNTIYF,TGTGCCAGTTACCGGACAGGGGCTGGAAACACCATATATTTT
few,-,TRBJ1-5,TRBV6-1,CASSENVWGAAYLRRNQPQHF,TGTGCCAGCAGTGAAAACGTATGGGGAGCAGCCTACCTCCGAAGGAATCAGCCCCAGCATTTT
few,TRBD2,TRBJ2-1,TRBV6-1,CASRETSGGAGEQFF,TGTGCCAGCAGGGAGACTAGCGGGGGGGCCGGTGAGCAGTTCTTC
-,-,TRBJ2-7,TRBV4-2,CASSPTGAYEQYF,TGTGCCAGCAGTCCGACGGGCGCCTACGAGCAGTACTTC
-,-,TRBJ2-7,TRBV4-3,CASSQDSGPYEQYF,TGCGCCAGCAGCCAAGATTCAGGTCCCTACGAGCAGTACTTC
-,-,TRBJ1-5,TRBV4-1,CASSPRDSNQPQHF,TGCGCCAGCAGCCCGCGGGATAGCAATCAGCCCCAGCATTTT
-,TRBD1,TRBJ2-7,TRBV15,CATSRGVTGVYEQYF,TGTGCCACCAGCAGAGGTGTCACAGGGGTCTACGAGCAGTACTTC
few,TRBD1,TRBJ1-1,TRBV19,CASSTTGYTEAFF,TGTGCCAGTAGTACGACAGGGTACACTGAAGCTTTCTTT
-,-,TRBJ2-3,TRBV10-3,CATVRADTQYF,TGTGCCACCGTCAGGGCAGATACGCAGTATTTT
-,-,TRBJ2-7,TRBV11-2,CASSPSGVFLYEQYF,TGTGCCAGCAGCCCCTCAGGGGTCTTCCTCTACGAGCAGTACTTC
few,TRBD2,TRBJ2-3,TRBV6-4,CASSDSSGAGTDTQYF,TGTGCCAGCAGTGACTCTAGCGGGGCGGGTACAGATACGCAGTATTTT
-,-,TRBJ2-2,TRBV18,CASSPENTGELFF,TGTGCCAGCTCACCGGAGAACACCGGGGAGCTGTTTTTT
once,TRBD1,TRBJ1-5,TRBV6-1,CASIRDRESNQPQHF,TGTGCCAGCATTCGGGACAGAGAGAGCAATCAGCCCCAGCATTTT
-,-,TRBJ1-6,TRBV2,CASSDIPSLSPLHF,TGTGCCAGCAGTGACATCCCCAGTTTATCACCCCTCCACTTT
-,-,TRBJ2-5,TRBV28,CASTTPADGVNQETQYF,TGTGCCAGCACCACCCCGGCTGACGGGGTGAACCAAGAGACCCAGTACTTC
-,-,TRBJ1-1,TRBV29-1,CSVEEGAAGTEAFF,TGCAGCGTTGAAGAAGGGGCCGCCGGGACTGAAGCTTTCTTT
-,-,TRBJ1-6,TRBV5-1,CASAAGGRDSPLHF,TGCGCCAGCGCCGCGGGGGGACGGGATTCACCCCTCCACTTT
-,-,TRBJ1-2,TRBV6-1,CASSEDTQGIYGYTF,TGTGCCAGCAGTGAAGACACACAGGGTATCTATGGCTACACCTTC
few,-,TRBJ1-6,TRBV25-1,CASSEWRDSAPLHF,TGTGCCAGCAGTGAATGGCGAGACTCAGCACCCCTCCACTTT
-,-,TRBJ1-2,TRBV7-2,CASRTGGGWSYTF,TGTGCCAGCAGGACCGGGGGAGGATGGAGCTACACCTTC
-,TRBD1,TRBJ1-5,TRBV2,CASSRDSGIKNQPQHF,TGTGCCAGCAGCCGGGACAGCGGCATCAAAAATCAGCCCCAGCATTTT
-,-,TRBJ1-6,TRBV5-4,CASSSGVTYNSPLHF,TGTGCCAGCAGCTCAGGGGTAACCTATAATTCACCCCTCCACTTT
-,TRBD1,TRBJ2-1,TRBV6-6,CASSRQGRNEQFF,TGTGCCAGCAGTAGACAGGGGCGCAATGAGCAGTTCTTC
-,-,TRBJ1-4,TRBV4-2,CASSQAGPRGEKLFF,TGTGCCAGCAGCCAAGCGGGCCCTCGGGGTGAAAAACTGTTTTTT
-,-,TRBJ1-1,TRBV7-2,CASSSVGGNTEAFF,TGTGCCAGCAGCTCAGTTGGGGGGAACACTGAAGCTTTCTTT